These T cell receptor beta chains were read from a single sample in a study of T cells after yellow fever vaccination. TCRdb fed the 5' RACE reads into MiXCR, producing one record per CDR3 protein. The sample shows a few hundred thousand distinct CDR3 sequences, approximately 21% of them seen only once. The sequencing used PBMCs, collected 15 days after the yellow fever booster vaccination. These receptors came from a man under 40 who received the YFV17D yellow fever vaccine. Each CDR3 is given with its conserved first and last residue. The order of the fields is CDR3 DNA, CDR3 protein, J gene, clone size, V gene, D gene. A D gene is named only where the DNA matches it firmly. Size is stated for part of the rows, as once, few or many counts, or as a class when the clone is expanded.

TGTGCCAGCAGGGGGGGACAGGGATTTTCCTACGAGCAGTACTTC,CASRGGQGFSYEQYF,TRBJ2-7,few,TRBV2,TRBD1
TGCAGTGCTGGAAGACAGGGCTTGGGCTACGAGCAGTACTTC,CSAGRQGLGYEQYF,TRBJ2-7,few,TRBV20-1,TRBD1
TGCGCCAGCAGCCAAACGGGGTTGGAGACCCAGTACTTC,CASSQTGLETQYF,TRBJ2-5,-,TRBV4-3,-
TGTGCCAGTAAAGGGGCGGGCAATCAGCCCCAGCATTTT,CASKGAGNQPQHF,TRBJ1-5,few,TRBV19,-
TGCAGTGCTAGCCCGGGCCTCCAAGAGACCCAGTACTTC,CSASPGLQETQYF,TRBJ2-5,-,TRBV20-1,-
TGTGCCAGCAGCCTCGGCCCGTCCTGGGACACAGATACGCAGTATTTT,CASSLGPSWDTDTQYF,TRBJ2-3,-,TRBV11-3,-
TGTGCCAGCAGCTCGACTTCACCGGGACTAGCGGGAGCCAATGAGCAGTTCTTC,CASSSTSPGLAGANEQFF,TRBJ2-1,many,TRBV6-5,TRBD2
TGTGCCAGCAGTTATGGGGCCGGGGGTCTGTTCGATGAGCAGTTCTTC,CASSYGAGGLFDEQFF,TRBJ2-1,-,TRBV6-2/TRBV6-3,-
TGCAGTGCTAGTTCATGGAAGTACACCGGGGAGCTGTTTTTT,CSASSWKYTGELFF,TRBJ2-2,-,TRBV20-1,-
TGCAGTGCCGATGGACTAGCGCCCTACGAGCAGTACTTC,CSADGLAPYEQYF,TRBJ2-7,-,TRBV20-1,TRBD2
TGTGCCAGCAGCTTAGAGAGGGGGCGGGATCTCCAAGAGACCCAGTACTTC,CASSLERGRDLQETQYF,TRBJ2-5,-,TRBV11-2,-
TGTGCCAGCAGTTTCAGGCCCGACTATGGCTACACCTTC,CASSFRPDYGYTF,TRBJ1-2,-,TRBV12-3/TRBV12-4,-
TGTGCCAGCAGCTATCAAAGCGGGAAGGTGCCCGGGGAGCTGTTTTTT,CASSYQSGKVPGELFF,TRBJ2-2,-,TRBV7-9,TRBD2
TGTGCCAGCAGCCACGGAACAGGGGGCTCCTCCTACGAGCAGTACTTC,CASSHGTGGSSYEQYF,TRBJ2-7,few,TRBV7-2,TRBD1
TGTGCCAGCAGGTTCGGTGCTCGATCCCCCCAAGAGACCCAGTACTTC,CASRFGARSPQETQYF,TRBJ2-5,-,TRBV21-1,-
TGCAGTGCTCCCCTACAGGGAGGGGAGCAGTACTTC,CSAPLQGGEQYF,TRBJ2-7,few,TRBV20-1,-
TGCGCCAGCAGCTTGGGGACAGGGGACTCTGGGGCCAACGTCCTGACTTTC,CASSLGTGDSGANVLTF,TRBJ2-6,few,TRBV5-1,TRBD1
TGTGCCAGCCGGGTCGCGGGAGTCTACGAGCAGTACTTC,CASRVAGVYEQYF,TRBJ2-7,-,TRBV12-3/TRBV12-4,TRBD2
TGTGCCAGCAGCGTAGGTGGGTACCACGAGCAGTACTTC,CASSVGGYHEQYF,TRBJ2-7,few,TRBV9,-
TGTGCCAGCAGTCAAACAGGGAACACTGAAGCTTTCTTT,CASSQTGNTEAFF,TRBJ1-1,-,TRBV6-6,-